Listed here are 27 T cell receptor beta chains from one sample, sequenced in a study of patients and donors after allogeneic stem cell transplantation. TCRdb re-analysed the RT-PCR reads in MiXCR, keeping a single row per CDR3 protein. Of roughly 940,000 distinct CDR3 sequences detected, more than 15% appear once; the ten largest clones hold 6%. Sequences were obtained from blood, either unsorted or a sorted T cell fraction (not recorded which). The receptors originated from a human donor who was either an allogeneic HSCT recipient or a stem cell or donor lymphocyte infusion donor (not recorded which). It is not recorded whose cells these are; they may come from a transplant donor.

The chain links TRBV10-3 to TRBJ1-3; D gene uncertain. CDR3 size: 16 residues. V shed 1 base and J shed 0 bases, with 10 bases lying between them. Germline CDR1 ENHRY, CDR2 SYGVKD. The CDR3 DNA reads TGTGCCATCAGTGAGTTTGGGTCCGTCTCTGGAAACACCATATATTTT. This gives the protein CAISEFGSVSGNTIYF.

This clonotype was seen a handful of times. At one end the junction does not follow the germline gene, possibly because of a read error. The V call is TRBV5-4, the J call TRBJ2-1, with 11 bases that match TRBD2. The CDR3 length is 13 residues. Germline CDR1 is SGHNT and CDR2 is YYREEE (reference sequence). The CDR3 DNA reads TGTGCCAGCAGCGCCGCTAGCGGGGGGTTTCTTATTTTC. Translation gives CASSAASGGFLIF.

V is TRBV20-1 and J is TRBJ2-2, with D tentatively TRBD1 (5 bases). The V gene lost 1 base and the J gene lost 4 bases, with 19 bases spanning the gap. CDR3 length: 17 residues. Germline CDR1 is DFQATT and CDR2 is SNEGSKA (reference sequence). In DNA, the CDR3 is TGCAGTGCTAGAGTTGGCGGCACAGGCGTCCCCACCGGGGAGCTGTTTTTT. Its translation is CSARVGGTGVPTGELFF.

The CDR3 DNA follows: TGTGCCAGCAGTTTCGGACAGGGAATACAAGAGACCCAGTACTTC. Amino acids: CASSFGQGIQETQYF. The chain combines TRBV6-5 with TRBJ2-5; 8 positions agree with TRBD1. CDR3 size: 15 residues. The junction had 6 bases not matched to a gene; V was cut back by 4 bases and J by 2 bases. Germline lookup yields CDR1 MNHEY and CDR2 SVGAGI.

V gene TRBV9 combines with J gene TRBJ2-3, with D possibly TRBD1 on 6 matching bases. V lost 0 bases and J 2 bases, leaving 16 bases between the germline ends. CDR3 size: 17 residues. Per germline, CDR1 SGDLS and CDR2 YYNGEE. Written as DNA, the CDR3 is TGTGCCAGCAGCGTAGAGAGAGGACAGATATACACAGATACGCAGTATTTT. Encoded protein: CASSVERGQIYTDTQYF.

The CDR3 bases are TGTGCCACCAGTGATGGGGGGGGGCGAGGGAATCAGCCCCAGCATTTT. Protein: CATSDGGGRGNQPQHF. This chain connects TRBV24-1 to TRBJ1-5; TRBD1 is a possible D gene (6 bases). Germline V gene lookup returns CDR1 KGHDR and CDR2 SFDVKD. V shed 3 bases and J shed 4 bases, with 15 bases lying between them. The CDR3 sequence is 16 residues long.

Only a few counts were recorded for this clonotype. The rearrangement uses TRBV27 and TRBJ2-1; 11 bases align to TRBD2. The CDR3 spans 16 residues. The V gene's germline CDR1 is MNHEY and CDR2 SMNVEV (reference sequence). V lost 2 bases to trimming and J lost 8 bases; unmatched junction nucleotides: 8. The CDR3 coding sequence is TGTGCCAGCAGTTTAAATGTGGGACTAGCGGTTGATGAGCAGTTCTTC. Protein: CASSLNVGLAVDEQFF.

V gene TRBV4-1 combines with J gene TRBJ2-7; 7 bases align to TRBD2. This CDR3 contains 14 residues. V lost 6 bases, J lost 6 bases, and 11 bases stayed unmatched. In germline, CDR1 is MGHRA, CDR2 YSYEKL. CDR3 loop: CASSRGGGLSEQYF. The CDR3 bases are TGCGCCAGCAGTCGTGGGGGGGGATTAAGCGAGCAGTACTTC.

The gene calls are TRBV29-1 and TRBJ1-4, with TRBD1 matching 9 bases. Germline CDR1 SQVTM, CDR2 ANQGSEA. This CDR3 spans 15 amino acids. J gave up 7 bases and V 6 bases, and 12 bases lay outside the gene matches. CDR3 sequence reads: CSVVGTGGLGEKLFF. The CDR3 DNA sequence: TGCAGCGTCGTTGGTACAGGGGGCTTAGGTGAAAAACTGTTTTTT.

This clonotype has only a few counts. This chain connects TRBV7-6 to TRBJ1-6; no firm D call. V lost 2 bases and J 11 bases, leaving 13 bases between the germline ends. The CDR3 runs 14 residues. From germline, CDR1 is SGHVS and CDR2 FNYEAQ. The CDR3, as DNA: TGTGCCAGCAGCTTATGGGCCGGAGCGGCACCCCTCCACTTT. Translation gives CASSLWAGAAPLHF.

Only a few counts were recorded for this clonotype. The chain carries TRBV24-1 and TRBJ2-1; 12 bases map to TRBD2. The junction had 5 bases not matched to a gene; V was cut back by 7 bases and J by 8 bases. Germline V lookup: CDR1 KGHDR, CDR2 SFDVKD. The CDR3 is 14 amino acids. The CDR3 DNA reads TGTGCCACCAGGACTAGCGGGAGCGGAGATGAGCAGTTCTTC. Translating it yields CATRTSGSGDEQFF.

CDR3 DNA: TGTGCCACCATGAAAGACAGGGTAAACACTGAAGCTTTCTTT. It translates to CATMKDRVNTEAFF. The V call is TRBV7-2, the J call TRBJ1-1; 7 bases line up with TRBD1. Trimming removed 10 bases from V and 2 bases from J; junction bases left unmatched: 10. Germline CDR1 and CDR2: SGHTA and FQGNSA. The CDR3 is made up of 14 amino acids.

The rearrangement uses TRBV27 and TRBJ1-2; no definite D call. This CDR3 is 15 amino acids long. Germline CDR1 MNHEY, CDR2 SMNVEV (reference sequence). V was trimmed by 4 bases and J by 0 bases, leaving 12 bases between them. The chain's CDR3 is CASSSAPESNYGYTF. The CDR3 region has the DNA TGTGCCAGCAGTTCCGCACCCGAATCTAACTATGGCTACACCTTC.

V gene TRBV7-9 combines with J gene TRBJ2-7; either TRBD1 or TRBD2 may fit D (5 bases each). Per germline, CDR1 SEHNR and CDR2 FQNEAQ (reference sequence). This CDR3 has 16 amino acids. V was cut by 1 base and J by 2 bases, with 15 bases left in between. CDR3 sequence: CASSLDPGTDTYEQYF. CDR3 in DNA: TGTGCCAGCAGCTTAGATCCAGGGACGGATACCTACGAGCAGTACTTC.

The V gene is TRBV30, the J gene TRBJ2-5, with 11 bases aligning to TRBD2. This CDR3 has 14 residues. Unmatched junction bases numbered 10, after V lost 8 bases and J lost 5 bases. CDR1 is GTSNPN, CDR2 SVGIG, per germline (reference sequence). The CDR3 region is CAGGTSGLWETQYF. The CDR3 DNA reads TGTGCCGGCGGGACTAGCGGCTTATGGGAGACCCAGTACTTC.

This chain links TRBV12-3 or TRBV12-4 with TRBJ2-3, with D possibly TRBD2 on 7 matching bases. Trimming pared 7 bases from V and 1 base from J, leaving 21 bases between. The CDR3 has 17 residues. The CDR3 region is CASNVPGAGARTDTQYF. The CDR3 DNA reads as TGTGCCAGCAATGTCCCCGGGGCGGGGGCCCGCACAGATACGCAGTATTTT.

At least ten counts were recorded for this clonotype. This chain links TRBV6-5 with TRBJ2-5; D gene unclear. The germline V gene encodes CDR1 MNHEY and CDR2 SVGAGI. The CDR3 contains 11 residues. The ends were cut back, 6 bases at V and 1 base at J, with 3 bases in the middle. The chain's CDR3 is CASRRQETQYF. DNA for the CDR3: TGTGCCAGCAGACGCCAAGAGACCCAGTACTTC.

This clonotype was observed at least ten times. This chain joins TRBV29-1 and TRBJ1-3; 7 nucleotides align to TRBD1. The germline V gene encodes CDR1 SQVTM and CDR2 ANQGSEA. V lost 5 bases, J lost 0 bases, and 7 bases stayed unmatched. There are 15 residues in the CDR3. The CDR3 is CSVSGDRVSGNTIYF. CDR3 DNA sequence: TGCAGCGTTTCCGGCGACAGGGTCTCTGGAAACACCATATATTTT. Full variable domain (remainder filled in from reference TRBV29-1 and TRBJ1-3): SAVISQKPSRDICQRGTSLTIQCQVDSQVTMMFWYRQQPGQSLTLIATANQGSEATYESGFVIDKFPISRPNLTFSTLTVSNMSPEDSSIYLCSVSGDRVSGNTIYFGEGSWLTVV.

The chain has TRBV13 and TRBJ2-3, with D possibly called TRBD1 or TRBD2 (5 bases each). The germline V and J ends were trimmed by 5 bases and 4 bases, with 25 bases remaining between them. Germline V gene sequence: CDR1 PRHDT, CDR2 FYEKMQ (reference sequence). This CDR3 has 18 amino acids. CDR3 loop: CASSDRDLVLEGADTQYF. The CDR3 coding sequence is TGTGCCAGCAGCGACCGGGACCTCGTCTTGGAAGGGGCAGATACGCAGTATTTT.

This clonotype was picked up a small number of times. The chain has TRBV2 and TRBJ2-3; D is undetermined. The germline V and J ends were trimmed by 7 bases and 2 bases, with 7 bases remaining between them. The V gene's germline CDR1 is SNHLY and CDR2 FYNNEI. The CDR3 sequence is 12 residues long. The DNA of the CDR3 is TGTGCCAGCAAGCAGGACACAGATACGCAGTATTTT. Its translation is CASKQDTDTQYF.

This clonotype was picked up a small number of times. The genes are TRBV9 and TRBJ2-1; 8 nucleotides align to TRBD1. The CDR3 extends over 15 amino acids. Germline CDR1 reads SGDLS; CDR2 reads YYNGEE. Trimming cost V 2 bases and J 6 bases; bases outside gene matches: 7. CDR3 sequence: CASSVLGQGGNEQFF. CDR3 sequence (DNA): TGTGCCAGCAGCGTTTTAGGACAGGGTGGCAATGAGCAGTTCTTC.

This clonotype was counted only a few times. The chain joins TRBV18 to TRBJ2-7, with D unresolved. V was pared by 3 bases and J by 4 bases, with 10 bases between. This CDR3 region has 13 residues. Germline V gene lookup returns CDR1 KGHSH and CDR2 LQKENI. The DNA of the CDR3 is TGTGCCAGCTCACCTCTGGGCAGGTACGAGCAGTACTTC. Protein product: CASSPLGRYEQYF. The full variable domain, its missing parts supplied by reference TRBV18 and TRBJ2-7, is NAGVMQNPRHLVRRRGQEARLRCSPMKGHSHVYWYRQLPEEGLKFMVYLQKENIIDESGMPKERFSAEFPKEGPSILRIQQVVRGDSAAYFCASSPLGRYEQYFGPGTRLTVT.

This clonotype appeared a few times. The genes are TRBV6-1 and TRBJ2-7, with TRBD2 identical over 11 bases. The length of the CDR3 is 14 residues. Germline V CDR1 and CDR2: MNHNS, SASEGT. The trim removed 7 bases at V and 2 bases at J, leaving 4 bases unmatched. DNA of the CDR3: TGTGCCAGCATTGGGACTAGCGGTACCTACGAGCAGTACTTC. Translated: CASIGTSGTYEQYF.

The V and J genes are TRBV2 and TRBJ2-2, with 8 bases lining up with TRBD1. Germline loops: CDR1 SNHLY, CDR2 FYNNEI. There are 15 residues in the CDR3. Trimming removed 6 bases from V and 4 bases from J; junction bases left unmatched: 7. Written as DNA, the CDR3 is TGTGCCAGCAGGGACAGGGAGAGGGGCACCGGGGAGCTGTTTTTT. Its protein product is CASRDRERGTGELFF.

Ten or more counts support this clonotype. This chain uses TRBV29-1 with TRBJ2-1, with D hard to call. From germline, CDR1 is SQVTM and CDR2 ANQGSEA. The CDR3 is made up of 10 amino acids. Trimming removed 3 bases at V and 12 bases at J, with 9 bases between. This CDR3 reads CSVESAGQFF. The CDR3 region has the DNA TGCAGCGTTGAGAGCGCCGGGCAGTTCTTC.

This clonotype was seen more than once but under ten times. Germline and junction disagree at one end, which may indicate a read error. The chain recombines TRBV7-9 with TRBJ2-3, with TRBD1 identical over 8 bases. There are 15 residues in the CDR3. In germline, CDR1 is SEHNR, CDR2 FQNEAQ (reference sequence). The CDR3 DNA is TGTGCCAGCAGCCTAGCGCCAGGGGGCGAAGAGACGCAGTATTTT. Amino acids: CASSLAPGGEETQYF.

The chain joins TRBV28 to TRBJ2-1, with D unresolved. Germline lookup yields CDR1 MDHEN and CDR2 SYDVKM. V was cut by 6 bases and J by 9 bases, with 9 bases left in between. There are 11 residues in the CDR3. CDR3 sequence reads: CASRTYGEQFF. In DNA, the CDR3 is TGTGCCAGCAGAACCTATGGTGAGCAGTTCTTC.